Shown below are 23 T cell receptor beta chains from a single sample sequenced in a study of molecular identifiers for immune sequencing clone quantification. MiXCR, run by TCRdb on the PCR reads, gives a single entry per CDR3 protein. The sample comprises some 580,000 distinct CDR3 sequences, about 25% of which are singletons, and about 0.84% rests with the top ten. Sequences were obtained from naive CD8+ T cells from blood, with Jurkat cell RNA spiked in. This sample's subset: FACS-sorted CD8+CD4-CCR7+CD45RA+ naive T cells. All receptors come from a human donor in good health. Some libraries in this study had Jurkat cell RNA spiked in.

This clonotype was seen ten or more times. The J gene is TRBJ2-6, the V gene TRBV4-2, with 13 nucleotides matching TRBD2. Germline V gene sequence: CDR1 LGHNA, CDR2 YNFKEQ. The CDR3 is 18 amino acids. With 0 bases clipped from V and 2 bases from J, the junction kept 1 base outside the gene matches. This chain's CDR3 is CASSQELAGGPGANVLTF. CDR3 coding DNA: TGTGCCAGCAGCCAAGAACTAGCGGGAGGGCCTGGGGCCAACGTCCTGACTTTC.

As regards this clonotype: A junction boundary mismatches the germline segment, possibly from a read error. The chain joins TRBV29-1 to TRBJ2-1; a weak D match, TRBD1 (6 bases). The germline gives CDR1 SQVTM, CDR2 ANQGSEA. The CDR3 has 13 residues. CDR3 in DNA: TGCAGCGTTGAAGGGGACAACCCCCATGAGCAGTCCTTC. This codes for CSVEGDNPHEQSF.

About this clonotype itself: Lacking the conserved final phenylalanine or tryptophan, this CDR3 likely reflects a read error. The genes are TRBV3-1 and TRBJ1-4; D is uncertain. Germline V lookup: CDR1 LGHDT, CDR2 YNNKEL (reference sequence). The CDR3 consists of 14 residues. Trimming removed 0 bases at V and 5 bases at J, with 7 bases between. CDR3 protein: CASSQDRINEKLFL. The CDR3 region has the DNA TGTGCCAGCAGCCAAGACAGAATAAATGAAAAACTGTTTCTT.

The CDR3, as DNA: TGTGCCAGCGATTACCGGACAGCCAAACAAGAGACCCAGTACTTC. Encoded protein: CASDYRTAKQETQYF. V gene TRBV13 combines with J gene TRBJ2-5; a possible D gene is TRBD1 (6 bases). With 8 bases removed from V and 2 bases from J, the gap between germline ends came to 18 bases. Germline V gene data show CDR1 as PRHDT and CDR2 as FYEKMQ (reference sequence). The CDR3 totals 15 residues.

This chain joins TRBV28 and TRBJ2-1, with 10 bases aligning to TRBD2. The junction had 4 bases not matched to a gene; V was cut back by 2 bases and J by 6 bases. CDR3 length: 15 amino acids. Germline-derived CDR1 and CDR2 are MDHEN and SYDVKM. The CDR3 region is CASSLLAGAINEQFF. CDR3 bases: TGTGCCAGCAGTTTACTAGCGGGAGCGATCAATGAGCAGTTCTTC.

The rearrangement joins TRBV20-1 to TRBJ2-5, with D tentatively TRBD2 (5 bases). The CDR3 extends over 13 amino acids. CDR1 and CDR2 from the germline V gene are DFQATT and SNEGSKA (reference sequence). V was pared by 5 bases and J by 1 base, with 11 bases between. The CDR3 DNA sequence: TGCAGTGCTTCCGGGGTAGCCCAAGAGACCCAGTACTTC. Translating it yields CSASGVAQETQYF.

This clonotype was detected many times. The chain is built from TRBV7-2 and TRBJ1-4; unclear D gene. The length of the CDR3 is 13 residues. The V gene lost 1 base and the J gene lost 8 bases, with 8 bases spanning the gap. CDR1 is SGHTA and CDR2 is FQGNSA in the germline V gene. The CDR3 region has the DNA TGTGCCAGCAGCTTAGTCTCCGGAGAAAAACTGTTTTTT. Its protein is CASSLVSGEKLFF.

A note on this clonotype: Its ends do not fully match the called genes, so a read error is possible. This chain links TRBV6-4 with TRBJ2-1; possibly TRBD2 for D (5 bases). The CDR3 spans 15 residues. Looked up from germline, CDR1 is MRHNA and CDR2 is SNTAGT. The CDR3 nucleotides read TGTGCCAGCGGTGATGCTGGGGAGAACTATGCTGAGCAGTTCTTC. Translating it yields CASGDAGENYAEQFF.

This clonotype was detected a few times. DNA for the CDR3: TGCGCCAGCAGCCAAGCCCAGGCAGGGGAGAACACCGGGGAGCTGTTTTTT. Translating it yields CASSQAQAGENTGELFF. The chain links TRBV4-1 to TRBJ2-2; possibly TRBD1 for D (6 bases). V dropped 1 base and J dropped 1 base, with 13 bases sitting between them. The CDR3 extends over 17 amino acids. The germline V gene has CDR1 MGHRA and CDR2 YSYEKL.

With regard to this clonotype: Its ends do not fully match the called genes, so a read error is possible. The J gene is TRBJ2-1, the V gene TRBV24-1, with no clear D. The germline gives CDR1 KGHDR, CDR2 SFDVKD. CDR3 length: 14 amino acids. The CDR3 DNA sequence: TGTGCCACCAGTGATTTTAGCCGATACAATGAGCAGTTGTTC. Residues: CATSDFSRYNEQLF.

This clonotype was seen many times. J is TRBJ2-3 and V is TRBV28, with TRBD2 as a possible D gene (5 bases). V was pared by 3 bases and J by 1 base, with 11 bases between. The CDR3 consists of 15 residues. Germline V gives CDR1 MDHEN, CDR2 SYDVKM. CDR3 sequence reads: CASSFRRIGTDTQYF. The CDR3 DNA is TGTGCCAGCAGTTTCAGGAGGATCGGCACAGATACGCAGTATTTT.

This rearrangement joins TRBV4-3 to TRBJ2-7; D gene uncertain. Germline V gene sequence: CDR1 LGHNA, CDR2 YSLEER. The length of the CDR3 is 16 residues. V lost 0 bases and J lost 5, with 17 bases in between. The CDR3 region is CASSQDPQVPVDEQYF. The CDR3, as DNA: TGCGCCAGCAGCCAAGATCCGCAGGTTCCCGTGGACGAGCAGTACTTC.

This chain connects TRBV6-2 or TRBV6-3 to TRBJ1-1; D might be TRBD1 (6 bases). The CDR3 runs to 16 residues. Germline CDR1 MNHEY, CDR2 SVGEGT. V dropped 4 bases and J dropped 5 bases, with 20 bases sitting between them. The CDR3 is CASSCRGGPPRTEAFF. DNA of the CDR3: TGTGCCAGCAGTTGCCGGGGGGGGCCGCCCCGTACTGAAGCTTTCTTT.

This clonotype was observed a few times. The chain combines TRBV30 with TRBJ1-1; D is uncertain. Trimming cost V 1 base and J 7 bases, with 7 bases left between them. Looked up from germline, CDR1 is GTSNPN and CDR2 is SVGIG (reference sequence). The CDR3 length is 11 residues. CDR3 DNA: TGTGCCTGGAGTGGTACTGGTGAAGCTTTCTTT. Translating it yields CAWSGTGEAFF.

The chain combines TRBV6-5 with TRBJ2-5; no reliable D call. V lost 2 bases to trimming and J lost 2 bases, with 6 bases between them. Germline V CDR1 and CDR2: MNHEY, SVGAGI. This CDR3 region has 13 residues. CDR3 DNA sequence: TGTGCCAGCAGTTACCACAATCAAGAGACCCAGTACTTC. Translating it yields CASSYHNQETQYF.

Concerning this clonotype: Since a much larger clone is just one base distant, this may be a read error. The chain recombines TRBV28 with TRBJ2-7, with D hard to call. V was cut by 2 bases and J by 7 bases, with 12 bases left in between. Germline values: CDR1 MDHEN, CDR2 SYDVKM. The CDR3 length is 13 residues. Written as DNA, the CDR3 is TGTGCCAGCAGTTTAATTAGGCACACGGAGCAGTACTTC. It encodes CASSLIRHTEQYF.

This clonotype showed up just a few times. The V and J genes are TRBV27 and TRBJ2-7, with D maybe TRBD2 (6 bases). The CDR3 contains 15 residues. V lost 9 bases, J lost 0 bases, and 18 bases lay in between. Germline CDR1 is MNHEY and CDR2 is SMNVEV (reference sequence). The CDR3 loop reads CASSGTAEGSYEQYF. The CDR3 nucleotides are TGTGCCAGTTCCGGGACTGCTGAGGGCTCCTACGAGCAGTACTTC.

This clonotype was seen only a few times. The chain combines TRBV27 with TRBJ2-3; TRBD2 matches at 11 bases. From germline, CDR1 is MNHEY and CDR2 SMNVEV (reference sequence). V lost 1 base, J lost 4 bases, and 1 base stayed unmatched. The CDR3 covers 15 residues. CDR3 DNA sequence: TGTGCCAGCAGTTTATATAGCGGGAGGGCAGATACGCAGTATTTT. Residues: CASSLYSGRADTQYF.

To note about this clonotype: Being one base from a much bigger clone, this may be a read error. The CDR3 loop reads CASSQEASFPDTQYF. In DNA form, the CDR3 reads TGTGCCAGCAGCCAAGAGGCTAGCTTTCCAGATACGCAGTATTTT. The rearrangement links TRBV4-2 to TRBJ2-3; D is possibly TRBD2 (5 bases). CDR3 size: 15 residues. V gave up 0 bases and J gave up 4 bases, with 11 bases separating them. Germline V lookup: CDR1 LGHNA, CDR2 YNFKEQ.

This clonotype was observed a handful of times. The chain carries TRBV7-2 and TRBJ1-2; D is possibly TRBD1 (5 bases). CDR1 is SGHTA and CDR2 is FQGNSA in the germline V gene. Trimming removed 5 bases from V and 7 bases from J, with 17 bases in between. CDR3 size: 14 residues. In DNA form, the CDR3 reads TGTGCCAGCAGCCTTATAACACGGGGGTCTGGCTACACCTTC. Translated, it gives CASSLITRGSGYTF.

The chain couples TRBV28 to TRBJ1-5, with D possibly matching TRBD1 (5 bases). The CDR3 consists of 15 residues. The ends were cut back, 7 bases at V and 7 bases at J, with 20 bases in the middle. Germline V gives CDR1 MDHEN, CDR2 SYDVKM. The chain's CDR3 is CASTQMGEAAQPQHF. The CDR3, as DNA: TGTGCCAGCACTCAGATGGGGGAGGCGGCCCAGCCCCAGCATTTT.

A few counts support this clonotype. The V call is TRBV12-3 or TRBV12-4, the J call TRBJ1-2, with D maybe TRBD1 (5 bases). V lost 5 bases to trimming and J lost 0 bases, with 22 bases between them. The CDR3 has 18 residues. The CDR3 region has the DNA TGTGCCAGCAGTCCGACAGTGCACCTAAGCGAGGCTAACTATGGCTACACCTTC. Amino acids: CASSPTVHLSEANYGYTF.

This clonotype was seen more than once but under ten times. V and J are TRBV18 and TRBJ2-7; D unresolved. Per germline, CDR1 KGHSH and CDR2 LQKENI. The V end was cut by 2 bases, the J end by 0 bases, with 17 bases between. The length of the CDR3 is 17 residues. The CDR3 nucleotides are TGTGCCAGCTCACCATACGGCGCTGGGCAGACCTCCTACGAGCAGTACTTC. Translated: CASSPYGAGQTSYEQYF.